This TCR beta chain comes out of a study of prognosis after radiotherapy for stage I lung cancer. For the study at large: None of the non-small cell lung cancer patients was considered medically operable.

This clonotype was observed many times. Genomic DNA served as the source from which two-round multiplex PCR generated TCR beta CDR3 amplicons. Primers (each specific to one TRBV or TRBJ gene) were used in first-round PCR. TCRdb redid the calling of the multiplex PCR reads with MiXCR, one entry per CDR3 protein. In the table there are about 14,000 distinct CDR3 sequences, roughly 26% of which are singletons. CDR3 length: 14 residues. Deletions cut 0 bases from V and 4 bases from J, with 9 bases between. Germline V gene lookup returns CDR1 MNHEY and CDR2 SVGAGI. The V call is TRBV6-5, the J call TRBJ2-5, with D uncertain. The receptor comes from a donor over 45 with non-small cell lung cancer. This sample comprised PBMCs, obtained before or after stereotactic body radiation therapy (not recorded which). The CDR3 is CASSYSWAGETQYF. CDR3 sequence (DNA): TGTGCCAGCAGTTACTCTTGGGCCGGAGAGACCCAGTACTTC.